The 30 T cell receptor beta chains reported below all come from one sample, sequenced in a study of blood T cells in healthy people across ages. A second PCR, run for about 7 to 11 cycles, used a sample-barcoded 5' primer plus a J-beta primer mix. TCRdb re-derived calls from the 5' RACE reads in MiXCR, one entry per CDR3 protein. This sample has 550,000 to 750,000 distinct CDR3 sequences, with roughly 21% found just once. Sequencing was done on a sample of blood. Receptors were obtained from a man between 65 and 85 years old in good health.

The CDR3 protein is CASRRGTGADTQYF. DNA of the CDR3: TGTGCCAGCAGACGCGGGACAGGGGCCGATACGCAGTATTTT. The chain couples TRBV28 to TRBJ2-3, with 10 bases fitting TRBD1. V dropped 6 bases and J dropped 6; count of bases not matched to a gene: 6. The length of the CDR3 is 14 residues. Germline CDR1 reads MDHEN; CDR2 reads SYDVKM.

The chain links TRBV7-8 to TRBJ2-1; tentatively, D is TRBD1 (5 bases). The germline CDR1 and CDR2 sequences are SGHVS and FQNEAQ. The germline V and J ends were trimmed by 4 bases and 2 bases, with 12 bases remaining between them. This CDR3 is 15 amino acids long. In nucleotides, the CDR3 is TGTGCCAGCAGCTCAAGGACATCCACCTACAATGAGCAGTTCTTC. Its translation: CASSSRTSTYNEQFF. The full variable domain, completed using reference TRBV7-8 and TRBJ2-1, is GAGVSQSPRYKVAKRGQDVALRCDPISGHVSLFWYQQALGQGPEFLTYFQNEAQLDKSGLPSDRFFAERPEGSVSTLKIQRTQQEDSAVYLCASSSRTSTYNEQFFGPGTRLTVL.

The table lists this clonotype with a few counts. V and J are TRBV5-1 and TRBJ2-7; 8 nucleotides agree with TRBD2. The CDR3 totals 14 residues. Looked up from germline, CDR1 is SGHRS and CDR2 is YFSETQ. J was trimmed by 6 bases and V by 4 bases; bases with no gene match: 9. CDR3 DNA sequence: TGCGCCAGCAGCAAAAGCGGGAGTGCTCCCGAGCAGTACTTC. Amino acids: CASSKSGSAPEQYF.

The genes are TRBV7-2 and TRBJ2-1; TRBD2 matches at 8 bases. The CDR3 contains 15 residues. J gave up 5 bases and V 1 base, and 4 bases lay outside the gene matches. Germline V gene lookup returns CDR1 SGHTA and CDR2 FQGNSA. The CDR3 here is CASSLVSGGNNEQFF. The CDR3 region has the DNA TGTGCCAGCAGCTTAGTGAGCGGGGGAAACAATGAGCAGTTCTTC.

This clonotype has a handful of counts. CDR3 sequence reads: CASSPGQGISYEQYF. CDR3 DNA: TGTGCCAGCAGTCCCGGACAGGGGATATCCTACGAGCAGTACTTC. The chain joins TRBV6-5 to TRBJ2-5; 9 bases line up with TRBD1. The tail of the sequence fits TRBJ2-7 better, so the J call may be wrong. This CDR3 is built from 15 residues. CDR1 and CDR2 (germline): MNHEY, SVGAGI.

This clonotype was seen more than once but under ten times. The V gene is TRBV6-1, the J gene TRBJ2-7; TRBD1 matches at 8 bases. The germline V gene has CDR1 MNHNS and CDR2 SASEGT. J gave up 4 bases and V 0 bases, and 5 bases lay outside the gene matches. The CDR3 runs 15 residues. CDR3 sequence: CASSEAGGTGYEQYF. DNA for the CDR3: TGTGCCAGCAGTGAAGCGGGTGGGACAGGTTACGAGCAGTACTTC.

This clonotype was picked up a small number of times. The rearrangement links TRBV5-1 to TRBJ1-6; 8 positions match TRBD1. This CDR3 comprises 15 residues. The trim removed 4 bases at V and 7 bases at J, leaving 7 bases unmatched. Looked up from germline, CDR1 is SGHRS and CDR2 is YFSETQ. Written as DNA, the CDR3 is TGCGCCAGCAGCAACGGACAGGGTCAGAATTCACCCCTCCACTTT. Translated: CASSNGQGQNSPLHF.

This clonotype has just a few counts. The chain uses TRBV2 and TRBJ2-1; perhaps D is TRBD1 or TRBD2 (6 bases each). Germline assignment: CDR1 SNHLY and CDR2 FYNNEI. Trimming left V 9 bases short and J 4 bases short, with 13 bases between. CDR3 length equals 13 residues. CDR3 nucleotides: TGTGCCAGGGGGGGCCGGGGGTACAATGAGCAGTTCTTC. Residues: CARGGRGYNEQFF.

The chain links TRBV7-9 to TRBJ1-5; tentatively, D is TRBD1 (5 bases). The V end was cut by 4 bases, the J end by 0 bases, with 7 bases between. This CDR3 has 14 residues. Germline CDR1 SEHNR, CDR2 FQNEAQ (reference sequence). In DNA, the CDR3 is TGTGCCAGCAGCTGGGACGGTAGCAATCAGCCCCAGCATTTT. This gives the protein CASSWDGSNQPQHF.

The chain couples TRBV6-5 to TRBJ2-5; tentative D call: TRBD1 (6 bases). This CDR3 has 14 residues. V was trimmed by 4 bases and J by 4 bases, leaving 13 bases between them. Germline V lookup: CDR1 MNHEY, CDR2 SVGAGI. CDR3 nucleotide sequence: TGTGCCAGCAGTTGCTCACAGGGTAGAGAGACCCAGTACTTC. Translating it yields CASSCSQGRETQYF.

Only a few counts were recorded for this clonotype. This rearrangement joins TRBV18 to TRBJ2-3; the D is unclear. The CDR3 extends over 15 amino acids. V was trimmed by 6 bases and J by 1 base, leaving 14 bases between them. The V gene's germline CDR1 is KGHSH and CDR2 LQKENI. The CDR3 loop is CASSTMATGTDTQYF. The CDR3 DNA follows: TGTGCCAGCTCGACCATGGCAACCGGCACAGATACGCAGTATTTT.

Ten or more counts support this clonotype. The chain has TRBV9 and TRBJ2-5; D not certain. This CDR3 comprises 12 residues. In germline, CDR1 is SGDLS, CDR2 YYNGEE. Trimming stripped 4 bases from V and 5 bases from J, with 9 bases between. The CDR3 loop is CASSPNGETQYF. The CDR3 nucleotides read TGTGCCAGCAGCCCCAATGGGGAGACCCAGTACTTC.

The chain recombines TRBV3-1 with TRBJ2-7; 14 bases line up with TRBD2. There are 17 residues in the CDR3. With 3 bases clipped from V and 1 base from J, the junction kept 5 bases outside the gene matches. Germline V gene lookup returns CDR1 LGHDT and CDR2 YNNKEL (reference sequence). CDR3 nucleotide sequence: TGTGCCAGCAGCCAGCAGACTAGCGGGAGGGGGTCCTACGAGCAGTACTTC. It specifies CASSQQTSGRGSYEQYF.

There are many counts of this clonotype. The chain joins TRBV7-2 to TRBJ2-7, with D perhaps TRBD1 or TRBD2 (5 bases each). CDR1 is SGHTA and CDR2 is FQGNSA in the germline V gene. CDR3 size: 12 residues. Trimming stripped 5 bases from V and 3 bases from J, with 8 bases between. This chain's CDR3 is CASSRDGYEQYF. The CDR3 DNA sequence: TGTGCCAGCAGCAGGGACGGCTACGAGCAGTACTTC.

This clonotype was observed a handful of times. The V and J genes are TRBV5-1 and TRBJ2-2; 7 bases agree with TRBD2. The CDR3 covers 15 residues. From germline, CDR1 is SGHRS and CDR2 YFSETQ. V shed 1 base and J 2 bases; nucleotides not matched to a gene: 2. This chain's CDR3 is CASSLTSVNTGELFF. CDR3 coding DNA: TGCGCCAGCAGCTTGACTAGCGTTAACACCGGGGAGCTGTTTTTT.

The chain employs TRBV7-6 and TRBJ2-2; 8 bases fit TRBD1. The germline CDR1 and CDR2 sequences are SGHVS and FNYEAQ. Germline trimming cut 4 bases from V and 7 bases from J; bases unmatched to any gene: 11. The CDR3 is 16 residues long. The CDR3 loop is CASSYIPQGANGELFF. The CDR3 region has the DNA TGTGCCAGCAGCTATATTCCCCAGGGGGCGAACGGGGAGCTGTTTTTT.

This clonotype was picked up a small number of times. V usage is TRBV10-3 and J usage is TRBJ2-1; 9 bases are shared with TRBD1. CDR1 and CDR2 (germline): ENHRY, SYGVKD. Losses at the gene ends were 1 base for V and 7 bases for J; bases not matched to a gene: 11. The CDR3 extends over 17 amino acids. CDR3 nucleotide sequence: TGTGCCATCAGTGAGTTTTTGTCAGCGGACAGGGGTAATGAGCAGTTCTTC. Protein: CAISEFLSADRGNEQFF.

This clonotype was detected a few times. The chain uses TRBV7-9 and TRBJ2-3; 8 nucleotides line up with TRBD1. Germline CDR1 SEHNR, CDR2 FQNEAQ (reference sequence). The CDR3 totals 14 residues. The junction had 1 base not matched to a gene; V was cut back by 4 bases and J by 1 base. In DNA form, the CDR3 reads TGTGCCAGCAGCTGGGGACAGGGCACAGATACGCAGTATTTT. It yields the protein CASSWGQGTDTQYF.

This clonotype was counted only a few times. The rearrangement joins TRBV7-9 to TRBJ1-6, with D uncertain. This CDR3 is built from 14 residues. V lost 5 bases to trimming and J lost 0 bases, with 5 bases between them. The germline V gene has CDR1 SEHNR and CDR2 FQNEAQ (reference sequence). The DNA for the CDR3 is TGTGCCAGCAGCGTAGACTCCTATAATTCACCCCTCCACTTT. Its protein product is CASSVDSYNSPLHF. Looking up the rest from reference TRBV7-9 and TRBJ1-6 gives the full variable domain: DTGVSQNPRHKITKRGQNVTFRCDPISEHNRLYWYRQTLGQGPEFLTYFQNEAQLEKSRLLSDRFSAERPKGSFSTLEIQRTEQGDSAMYLCASSVDSYNSPLHFGNGTRLTVT.

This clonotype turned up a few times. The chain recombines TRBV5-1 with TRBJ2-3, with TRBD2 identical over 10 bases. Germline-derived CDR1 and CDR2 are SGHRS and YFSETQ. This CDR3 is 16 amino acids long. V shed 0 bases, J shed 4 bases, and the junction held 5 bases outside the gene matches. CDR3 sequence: CASSLEPSGSSDTQYF. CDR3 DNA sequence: TGCGCCAGCAGCTTGGAACCTAGCGGGAGCTCAGATACGCAGTATTTT. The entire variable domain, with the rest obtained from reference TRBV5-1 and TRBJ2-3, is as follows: KAGVTQTPRYLIKTRGQQVTLSCSPISGHRSVSWYQQTPGQGLQFLFEYFSETQRNKGNFPGRFSGRQFSNSRSEMNVSTLELGDSALYLCASSLEPSGSSDTQYFGPGTRLTVL.

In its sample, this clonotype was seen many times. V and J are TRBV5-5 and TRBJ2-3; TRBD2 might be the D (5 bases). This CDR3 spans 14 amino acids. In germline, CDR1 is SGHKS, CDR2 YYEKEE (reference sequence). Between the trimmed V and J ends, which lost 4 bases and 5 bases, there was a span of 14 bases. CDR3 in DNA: TGTGCCAGCAGCCTTCGGGATCCCAGAGATACGCAGTATTTT. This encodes CASSLRDPRDTQYF. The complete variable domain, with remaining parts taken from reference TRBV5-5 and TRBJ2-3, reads DAGVTQSPTHLIKTRGQQVTLRCSPISGHKSVSWYQQVLGQGPQFIFQYYEKEERGRGNFPDRFSARQFPNYSSELNVNALLLGDSALYLCASSLRDPRDTQYFGPGTRLTVL.

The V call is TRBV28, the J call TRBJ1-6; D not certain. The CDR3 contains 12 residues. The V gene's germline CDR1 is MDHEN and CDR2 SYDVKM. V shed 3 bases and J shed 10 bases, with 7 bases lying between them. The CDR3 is CASSFNDSPLHF. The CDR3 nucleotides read TGTGCCAGCAGTTTTAACGACTCACCCCTCCACTTT.

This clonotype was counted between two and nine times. CDR3 nucleotides: TGCGCCAGCGCGAGACGGAGCGACACCGGGGAGCTGTTTTTT. Its protein product is CASARRSDTGELFF. This sequence joins TRBV5-1 and TRBJ2-2, with unresolved D. CDR1 and CDR2 from the germline V gene are SGHRS and YFSETQ. V dropped 7 bases and J dropped 3 bases, with 13 bases sitting between them. The CDR3 spans 14 residues.

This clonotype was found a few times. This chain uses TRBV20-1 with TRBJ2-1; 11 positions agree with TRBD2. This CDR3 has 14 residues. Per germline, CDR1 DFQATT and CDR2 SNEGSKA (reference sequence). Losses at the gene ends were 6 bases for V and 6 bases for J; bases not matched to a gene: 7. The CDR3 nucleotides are TGCAGTGCCCGACTAGCGGGAACTTCCAATGAGCAGTTCTTC. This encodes CSARLAGTSNEQFF.

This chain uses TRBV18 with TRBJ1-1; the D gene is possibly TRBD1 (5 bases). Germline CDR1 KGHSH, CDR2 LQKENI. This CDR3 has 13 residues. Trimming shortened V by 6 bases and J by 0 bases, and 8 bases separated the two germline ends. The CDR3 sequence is CASSDILNTEAFF. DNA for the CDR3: TGTGCCAGCTCGGACATCTTGAACACTGAAGCTTTCTTT.

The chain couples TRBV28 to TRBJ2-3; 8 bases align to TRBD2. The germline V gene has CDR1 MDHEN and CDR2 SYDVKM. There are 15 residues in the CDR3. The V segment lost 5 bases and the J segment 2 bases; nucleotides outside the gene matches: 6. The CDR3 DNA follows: TGTGCCAGCAGTCGAAGCGGGAGTGACACAGATACGCAGTATTTT. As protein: CASSRSGSDTDTQYF.

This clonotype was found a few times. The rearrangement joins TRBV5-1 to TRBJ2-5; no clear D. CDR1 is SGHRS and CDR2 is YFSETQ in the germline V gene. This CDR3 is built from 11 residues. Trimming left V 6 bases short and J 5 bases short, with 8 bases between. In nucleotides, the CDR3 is TGCGCCAGCAAAAACGGGGAGACCCAGTACTTC. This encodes CASKNGETQYF.

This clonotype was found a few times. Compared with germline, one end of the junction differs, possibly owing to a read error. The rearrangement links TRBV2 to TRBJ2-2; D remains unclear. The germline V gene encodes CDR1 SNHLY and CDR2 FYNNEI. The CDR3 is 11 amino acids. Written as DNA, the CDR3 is TGTGCCAGCAGCGAAGATTTGGAGCTGTTTTTT. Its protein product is CASSEDLELFF.

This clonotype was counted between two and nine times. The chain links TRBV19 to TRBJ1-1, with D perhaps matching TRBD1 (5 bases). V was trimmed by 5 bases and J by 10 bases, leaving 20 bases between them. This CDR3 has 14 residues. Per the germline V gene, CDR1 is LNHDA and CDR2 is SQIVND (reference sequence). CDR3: CASSFSGATGGAFF. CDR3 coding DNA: TGTGCCAGTAGTTTCTCCGGGGCCACGGGGGGAGCTTTCTTT.

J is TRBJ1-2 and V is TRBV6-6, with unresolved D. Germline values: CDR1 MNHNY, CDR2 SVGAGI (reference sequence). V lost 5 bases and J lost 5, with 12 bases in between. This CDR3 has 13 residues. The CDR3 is CASSKDKMYGYTF. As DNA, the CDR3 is TGTGCCAGCAGTAAAGACAAAATGTATGGCTACACCTTC.